Sequencing of this TCR beta chain was carried out in a study of T cells in Graves' hyperthyroidism and ophthalmopathy. Broader study findings: In the blood, most expanded thyroid clonotypes above 0.001 appeared as well.

Authors of the study amplified TCR beta CDR3 regions from RNA transcripts. The study used the HTBI primer set for a first-round RT-PCR of the TCR CDR3. TCRdb re-called the multiplex PCR reads with MiXCR, one entry per CDR3 protein. This sample has hundreds of thousands of distinct CDR3 sequences, with approximately 19% found just once. V was shortened by 1 base and J by 7 bases, with 11 bases between the two germline ends. The CDR3 has 15 amino acids. CDR1 is SGHAT and CDR2 is FQNNGV in the germline V gene. This clonotype was seen at least ten times. Its target is not known. Specimen: blood. The chain joins TRBV11-2 to TRBJ1-6; D is unresolved. The receptor was derived from a woman between 50 and 59 years old with Graves' hyperthyroidism that later progressed to Graves' ophthalmopathy. The CDR3 DNA reads TGTGCCAGCAGCTTAGGTGGCAGGCCAAATTCACCCCTCCACTTT. Amino acid sequence: CASSLGGRPNSPLHF. Using reference TRBV11-2 and TRBJ1-6 for the parts outside the CDR3, the full variable domain is EAGVAQSPRYKIIEKRQSVAFWCNPISGHATLYWYQQILGQGPKLLIQFQNNGVVDDSQLPKDRFSAERLKGVDSTLKIQPAKLEDSAVYLCASSLGGRPNSPLHFGNGTRLTVT.